Shown below are 7 T cell receptor beta chains from a single sample sequenced in a study of metastatic and nonmetastatic thyroid tumors (dated by TCRdb to about 2020). No treatment had been received by any patient before thyroid surgery. Library preparation used PCR. Sequencing took place on an Illumina HiSeq 4000. The public sequencing data were trimmed at Q25 with fastp and processed into clonotypes with MiXCR by TCRdb, which kept only in-frame beta chains. The table for this sample lists about 92,000 clones; around 14% of them were counted only once. 3.6% of the sample belongs to the ten largest clones. Sequences were obtained from blood. The receptors originated from a female donor with papillary thyroid cancer or a benign thyroid nodule (not recorded which). Some clones in this sample may be carry-over from other donors' samples.

This clone appeared a few times. The chain carries TRBV4-2 and TRBJ2-2; possible D gene TRBD2, 5 bases. CDR3 length: 18 residues. In germline, CDR1 is LGHNA, CDR2 YNFKEQ. V dropped 1 base and J dropped 2 bases, with 17 bases sitting between them. The CDR3 protein is CASSQGRPASLNTGELFF. As DNA, the CDR3 is TGTGCCAGCAGCCAAGGGAGGCCGGCTTCCTTAAACACCGGGGAGCTGTTTTTT.

To note about this clone: Given a much more abundant clone one base away, this may be a read error. The rearrangement joins TRBV5-6 to TRBJ2-3; the match to TRBD2 covers 9 bases. Germline CDR1 SGHDT, CDR2 YYEEEE. V lost 2 bases, J lost 3 bases, and 13 bases stayed unmatched. The CDR3 covers 18 residues. CDR3 loop: CASSLTGNSGGLTDTQYF. CDR3 DNA sequence: TGTGCCAGCAGCTTAACCGGGAATAGCGGGGGCCTGACAGATACGCAGTATTTT.

This clone has ten or more counts. The chain links TRBV7-9 to TRBJ1-4, with TRBD1 as a possible D gene (6 bases). The CDR3 consists of 15 residues. In germline, CDR1 is SEHNR, CDR2 FQNEAQ (reference sequence). V lost 1 base to trimming and J lost 4 bases, with 10 bases between them. CDR3 protein: CASSLGGHVNEKLFF. CDR3 DNA: TGTGCCAGCAGCTTAGGGGGACACGTTAATGAAAAACTGTTTTTT.

This clone was seen at least ten times. DNA for the CDR3: TGTGCCAGCAGTTACTTCCGGCAGCCGAACACCGGGGAGCTGTTTTTT. This gives the protein CASSYFRQPNTGELFF. The rearrangement uses TRBV6-6 and TRBJ2-2; D gene ambiguous. Deletions cut 1 base from V and 0 bases from J, with 9 bases between. The CDR3 sequence is 16 residues long. CDR1 and CDR2 from the germline V gene are MNHNY and SVGAGI (reference sequence).

This clone was seen repeatedly, ten times or more. This chain joins TRBV30 and TRBJ1-3; D is undetermined. Trimming took 3 bases from V and 3 from J, leaving 3 bases between them. This CDR3 contains 11 residues. Germline loops: CDR1 GTSNPN, CDR2 SVGIG (reference sequence). The CDR3 DNA is TGTGCCTGGAGCCTTGGAAACACCATATATTTT. This sequence encodes CAWSLGNTIYF.

This clone was counted ten times or more. The chain combines TRBV2 with TRBJ2-5; the D is unclear. Germline V gene lookup returns CDR1 SNHLY and CDR2 FYNNEI. CDR3 size: 13 residues. V shed 2 bases and J shed 5 bases, with 9 bases lying between them. The DNA of the CDR3 is TGTGCCAGCAGTGAAAGATCTCACGAGACCCAGTACTTC. Protein product: CASSERSHETQYF. Together with reference TRBV2 and TRBJ2-5, the CDR3 gives the full variable domain: EPEVTQTPSHQVTQMGQEVILRCVPISNHLYFYWYRQILGQKVEFLVSFYNNEISEKSEIFDDQFSVERPDGSNFTLKIRSTKLEDSAMYFCASSERSHETQYFGPGTRLLVL.

This clone has just a few counts. The chain employs TRBV3-1 and TRBJ2-5; 13 bases are shared with TRBD2. CDR1 LGHDT and CDR2 YNNKEL come from the germline V gene (reference sequence). J lost 0 bases, V lost 4 bases, and 8 bases had no gene match. This CDR3 is built from 18 residues. This CDR3 reads CASSPGLAGAGHQETQYF. The CDR3 DNA reads as TGTGCCAGCAGCCCAGGACTAGCGGGGGCAGGTCACCAAGAGACCCAGTACTTC.